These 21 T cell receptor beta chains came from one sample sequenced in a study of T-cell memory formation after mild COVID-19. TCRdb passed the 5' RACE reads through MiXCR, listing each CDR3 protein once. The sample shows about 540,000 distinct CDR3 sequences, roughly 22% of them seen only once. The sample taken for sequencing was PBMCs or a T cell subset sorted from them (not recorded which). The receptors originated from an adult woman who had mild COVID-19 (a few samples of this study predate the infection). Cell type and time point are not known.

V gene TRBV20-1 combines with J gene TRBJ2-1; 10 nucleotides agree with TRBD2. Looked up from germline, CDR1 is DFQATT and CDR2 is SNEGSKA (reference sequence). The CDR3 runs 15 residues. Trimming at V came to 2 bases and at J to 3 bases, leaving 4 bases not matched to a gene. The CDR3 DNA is TGCAGTGCTAGAAGGTGGACTAGCGGCTACAATGAGCAGTTCTTC. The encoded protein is CSARRWTSGYNEQFF.

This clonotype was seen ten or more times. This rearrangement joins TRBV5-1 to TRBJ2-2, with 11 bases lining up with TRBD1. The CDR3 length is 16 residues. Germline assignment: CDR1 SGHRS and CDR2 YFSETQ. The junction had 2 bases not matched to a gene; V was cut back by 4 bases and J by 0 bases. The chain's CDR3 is CASSLGQGANTGELFF. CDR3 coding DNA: TGCGCCAGCAGCCTGGGACAGGGGGCGAACACCGGGGAGCTGTTTTTT.

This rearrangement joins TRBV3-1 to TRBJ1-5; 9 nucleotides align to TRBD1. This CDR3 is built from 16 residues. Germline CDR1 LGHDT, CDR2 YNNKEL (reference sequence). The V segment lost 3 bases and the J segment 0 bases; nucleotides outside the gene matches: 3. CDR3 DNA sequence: TGTGCCAGCAGCCACGGACAGGGGTATAGCAATCAGCCCCAGCATTTT. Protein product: CASSHGQGYSNQPQHF. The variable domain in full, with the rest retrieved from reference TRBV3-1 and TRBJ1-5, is DTAVSQTPKYLVTQMGNDKSIKCEQNLGHDTMYWYKQDSKKFLKIMFSYNNKELIINETVPNRFSPKSPDKAHLNLHINSLELGDSAVYFCASSHGQGYSNQPQHFGDGTRLSIL.

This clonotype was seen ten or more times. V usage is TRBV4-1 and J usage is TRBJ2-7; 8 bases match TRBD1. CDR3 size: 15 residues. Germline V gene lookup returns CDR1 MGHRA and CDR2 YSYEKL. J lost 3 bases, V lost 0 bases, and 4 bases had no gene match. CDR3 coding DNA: TGCGCCAGCAGCCAAGAGCCGGGACAGGACTACGAGCAGTACTTC. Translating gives CASSQEPGQDYEQYF.

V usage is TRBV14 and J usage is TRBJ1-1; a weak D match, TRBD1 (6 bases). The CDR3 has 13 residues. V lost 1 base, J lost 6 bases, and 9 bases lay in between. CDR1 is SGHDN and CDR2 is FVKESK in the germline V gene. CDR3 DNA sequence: TGTGCCAGCAGCCAAGCGGGACACCCTGAAGCTTTCTTT. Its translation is CASSQAGHPEAFF.

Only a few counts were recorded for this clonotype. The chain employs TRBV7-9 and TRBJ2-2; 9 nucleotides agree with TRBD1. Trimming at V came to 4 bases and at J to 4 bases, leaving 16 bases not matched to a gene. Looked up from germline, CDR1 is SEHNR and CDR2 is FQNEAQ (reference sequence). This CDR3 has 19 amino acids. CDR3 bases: TGTGCCAGCAGCTCCCCCACCGAGGGCCCACAGGGGGCCACCGGGGAGCTGTTTTTT. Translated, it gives CASSSPTEGPQGATGELFF.

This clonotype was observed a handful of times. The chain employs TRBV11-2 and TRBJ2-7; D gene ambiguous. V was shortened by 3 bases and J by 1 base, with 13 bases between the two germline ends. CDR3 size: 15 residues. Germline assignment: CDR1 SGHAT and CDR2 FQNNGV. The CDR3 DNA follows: TGTGCCAGCAGCTTTGTATACAGTCCTTCCTACGAGCAGTACTTC. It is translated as CASSFVYSPSYEQYF.

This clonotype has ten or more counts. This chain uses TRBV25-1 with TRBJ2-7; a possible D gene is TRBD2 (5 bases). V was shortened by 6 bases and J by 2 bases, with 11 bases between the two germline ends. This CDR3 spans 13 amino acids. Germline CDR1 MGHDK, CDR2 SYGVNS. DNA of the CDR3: TGTGCCAGCAGCTTAACGGGAACCTACGAGCAGTACTTC. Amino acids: CASSLTGTYEQYF.

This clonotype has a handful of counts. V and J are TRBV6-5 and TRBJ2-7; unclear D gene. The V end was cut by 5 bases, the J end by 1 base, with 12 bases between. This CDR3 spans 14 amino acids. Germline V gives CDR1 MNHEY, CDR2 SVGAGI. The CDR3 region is CASSQAEISYEQYF. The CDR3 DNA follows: TGTGCCAGCAGTCAAGCAGAAATATCCTACGAGCAGTACTTC.

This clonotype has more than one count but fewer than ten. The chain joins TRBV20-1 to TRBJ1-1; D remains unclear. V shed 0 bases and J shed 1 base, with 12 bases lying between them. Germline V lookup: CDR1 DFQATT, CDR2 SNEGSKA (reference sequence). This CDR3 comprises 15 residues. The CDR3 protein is CSARDQVQENTEAFF. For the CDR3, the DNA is TGCAGTGCTAGAGATCAGGTTCAGGAGAACACTGAAGCTTTCTTT.

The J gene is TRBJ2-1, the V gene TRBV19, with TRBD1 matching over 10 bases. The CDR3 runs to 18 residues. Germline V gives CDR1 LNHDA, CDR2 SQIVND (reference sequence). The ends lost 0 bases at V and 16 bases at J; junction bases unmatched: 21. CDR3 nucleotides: TGTGCCAGTAGTATAGATCTTCTACACTCGGGACAGGGGACTGTTCGATTCTTC. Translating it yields CASSIDLLHSGQGTVRFF.

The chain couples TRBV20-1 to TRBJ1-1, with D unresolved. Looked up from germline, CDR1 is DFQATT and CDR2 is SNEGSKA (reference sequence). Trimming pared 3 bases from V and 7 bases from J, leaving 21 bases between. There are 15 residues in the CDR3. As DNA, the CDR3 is TGCAGTGCTAGTATCGGCAGCCATCGACGGTTTGAAGCTTTCTTT. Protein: CSASIGSHRRFEAFF.

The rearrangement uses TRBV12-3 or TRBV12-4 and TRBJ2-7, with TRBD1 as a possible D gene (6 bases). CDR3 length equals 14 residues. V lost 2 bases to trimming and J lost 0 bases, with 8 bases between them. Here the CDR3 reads CASSLYRDSYEQYF. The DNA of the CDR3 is TGTGCCAGCAGTTTATACAGGGACTCCTACGAGCAGTACTTC.

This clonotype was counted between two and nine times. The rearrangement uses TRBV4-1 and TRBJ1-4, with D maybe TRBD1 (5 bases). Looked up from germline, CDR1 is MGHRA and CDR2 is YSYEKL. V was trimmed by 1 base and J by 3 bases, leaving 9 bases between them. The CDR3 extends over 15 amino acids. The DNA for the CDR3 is TGCGCCAGCAGCCAAGTTTCAGGGCCTAATGAAAAACTGTTTTTT. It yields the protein CASSQVSGPNEKLFF.

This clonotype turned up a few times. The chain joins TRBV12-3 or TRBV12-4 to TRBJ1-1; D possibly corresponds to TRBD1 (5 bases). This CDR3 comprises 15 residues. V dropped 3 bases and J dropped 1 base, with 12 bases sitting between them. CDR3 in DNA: TGTGCCAGCAGTTTGACGGCAGGGAAGAACACTGAAGCTTTCTTT. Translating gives CASSLTAGKNTEAFF.

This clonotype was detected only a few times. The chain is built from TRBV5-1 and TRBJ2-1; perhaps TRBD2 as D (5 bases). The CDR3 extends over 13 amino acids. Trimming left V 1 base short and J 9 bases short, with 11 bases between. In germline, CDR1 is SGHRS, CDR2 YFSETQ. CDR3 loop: CASSLYGEGEQFF. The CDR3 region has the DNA TGCGCCAGCAGCTTGTATGGCGAGGGTGAGCAGTTCTTC.

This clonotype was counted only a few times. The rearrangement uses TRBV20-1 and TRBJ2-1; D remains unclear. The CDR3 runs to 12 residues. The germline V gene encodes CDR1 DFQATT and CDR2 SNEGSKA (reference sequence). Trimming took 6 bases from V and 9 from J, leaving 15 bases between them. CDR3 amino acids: CSALRASGEQFF. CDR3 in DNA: TGCAGTGCCCTTCGAGCGTCCGGTGAGCAGTTCTTC.

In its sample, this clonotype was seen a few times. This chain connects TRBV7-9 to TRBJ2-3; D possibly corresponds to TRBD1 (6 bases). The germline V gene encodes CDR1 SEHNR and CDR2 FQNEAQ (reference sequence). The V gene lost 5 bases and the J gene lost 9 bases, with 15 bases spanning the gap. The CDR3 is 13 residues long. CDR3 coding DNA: TGTGCCAGCAGCGGAGAGGTCAGGGGCACGCAGTATTTT. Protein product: CASSGEVRGTQYF. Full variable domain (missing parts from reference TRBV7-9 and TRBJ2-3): DTGVSQNPRHKITKRGQNVTFRCDPISEHNRLYWYRQTLGQGPEFLTYFQNEAQLEKSRLLSDRFSAERPKGSFSTLEIQRTEQGDSAMYLCASSGEVRGTQYFGPGTRLTVL.

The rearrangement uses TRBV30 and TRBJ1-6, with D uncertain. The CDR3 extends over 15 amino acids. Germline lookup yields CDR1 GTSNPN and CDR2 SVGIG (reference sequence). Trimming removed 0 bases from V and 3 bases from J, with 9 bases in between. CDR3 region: CAWSVMASYNSPLHF. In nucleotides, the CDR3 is TGTGCCTGGAGTGTAATGGCCAGCTATAATTCACCCCTCCACTTT. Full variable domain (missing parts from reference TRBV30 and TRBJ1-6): SQTIHQWPATLVQPVGSPLSLECTVEGTSNPNLYWYRQAAGRGLQLLFYSVGIGQISSEVPQNLSASRPQDRQFILSSKKLLLSDSGFYLCAWSVMASYNSPLHFGNGTRLTVT.

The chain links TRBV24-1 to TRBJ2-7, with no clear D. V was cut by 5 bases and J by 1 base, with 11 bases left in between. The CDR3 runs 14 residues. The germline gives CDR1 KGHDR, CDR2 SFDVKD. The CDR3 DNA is TGTGCCACCAGTGCCGGTCAGACTTCCTACGAGCAGTACTTC. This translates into CATSAGQTSYEQYF.

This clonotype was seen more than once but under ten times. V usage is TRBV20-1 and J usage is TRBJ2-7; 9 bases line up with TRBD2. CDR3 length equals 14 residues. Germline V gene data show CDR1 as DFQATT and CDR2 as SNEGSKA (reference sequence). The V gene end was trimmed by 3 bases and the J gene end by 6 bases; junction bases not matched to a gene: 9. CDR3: CSARLSGSQGEQYF. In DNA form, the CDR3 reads TGCAGTGCTAGGCTTAGCGGGAGCCAAGGCGAGCAGTACTTC.